This T cell receptor (beta chain) was identified during a study of CD8+CD57+ T cells in acquired aplastic anemia. On the study more broadly: Sorted CD4+ and CD8+ cells gave an average of roughly 3.3 ug of DNA. Findings and caveats of the study: Patients and controls were found to share twenty-nine CD8+ CDR3 sequences.

In regard to this clonotype: Its antigen is currently unknown.

The patients chosen for sequencing had shown expansion of CD8+CD57+ cells (detected by flow cytometry). Germline loops: CDR1 MGHDK, CDR2 SYGVNS. V gave up 3 bases and J gave up 5 bases; unmatched junction bases: 6. The CDR3 loop spans 14 amino acids. Using genomic DNA as the template, TCR beta VDJ and CDR3 profiling was carried out. TCRdb used MiXCR to reprocess the reads, holding one entry per CDR3 protein. The top ten hold 10% to 15% of the sample, which has 150,000 to 180,000 distinct CDR3 sequences, approximately 52% seen once. This sequence originates from a human donor with aplastic anemia. The chain has TRBV25-1 and TRBJ1-2; TRBD1 agrees at 7 bases. Sequencing was performed on sorted CD4+, CD8+, or CD8+CD57+ T cells (not recorded which) from PBMCs. The CDR3 protein is CASSEPGQTYGYTF. For the CDR3, the DNA is TGTGCCAGCAGTGAGCCGGGACAGACATATGGCTACACCTTC.